Given below is one T cell receptor beta chain in context. What it binds is not known. The source of the sample is a study of cytomegalovirus exposure and HLA in healthy donors. Sequencing was performed with immunoSEQ multiplex PCR; in TCRdb, only in-frame clones are kept and a portion is missing. The repertoire holds some 66,000 clones, with around 97% as singletons. Notes on the study in general: Reports described diagnosis of cytomegalovirus status by the classifier as highly specific and sensitive. The listing of 160 or so TCR beta chains classed them as cytomegalovirus-associated.

This CDR3 has 13 residues. V lost 5 bases to trimming and J lost 4 bases, with 12 bases between them. In germline, CDR1 is MNHNY, CDR2 SVGAGI (reference sequence). The TCR was taken from a young woman in good health and CMV-seropositive. The genes are TRBV6-6 and TRBJ2-7; weak D call: TRBD1 (6 bases). What was sequenced was PBMCs. CDR3 residues: CASSPGQPYEQYF. The CDR3 DNA reads as TGTGCCAGCAGTCCTGGACAGCCATACGAGCAGTACTTC.